This record concerns one TCR beta chain sequence. Its antigen remains undetermined. There are no base qualities to consult, and no much larger clone falls within one base. From the cysteine up to the phenylalanine, the CDR3 has a length of 15 residues. The CDR3 DNA has 45 bases and is translated from base 1. CDR1 and CDR2 are drawn from the germline V gene (reference sequence): SGHNT, YYREEE. V ends up 4 bases short and J 0 bases short, with an unmatched junction base count of 7. The record originates from a study of cytomegalovirus exposure and HLA in healthy donors (dated by TCRdb to between 2016 and 2019). For the study in its entirety: According to a later analysis, the 110 or so validation repertoires were produced on the same platform as the 700 or so repertoires of the first cohort. The aim of the study was to test whether cataloging public T cell receptors could identify signatures of past pathogen exposure. Along with the roughly 670-subject first cohort, a separate validation cohort of over a hundred different subjects was used. The study combined high-throughput TCR immunosequencing, statistical association of individual TCRs with disease status, and machine learning to predict cytomegalovirus infection status.

The study at large found these results: Of the cluster scores, about 94% were above 0 in a later analysis, which found that TCRs clustered in the first cohort also tended to co-occur in the 120 validation repertoires. A total of fewer than 200 TCR beta chains were listed by the study as associated with cytomegalovirus. A few of the identified cytomegalovirus-associated TCR beta chains were confirmed in vitro to be specific for cytomegalovirus antigens. Most TCR sequences were seen in very few donors, while some public TCRs were found in many individuals. A later analysis had no HLA typing for the validation cohort, so co-occurrence there was scored across all 110 or so repertoires. In both the original and validation cohorts, the classifier was reported to diagnose cytomegalovirus status with high specificity and sensitivity. The authors suggested that the approach could potentially be generalized to other disease states and immunological phenotypes.

Library generation was performed with the immunoSEQ multiplex PCR assay. The original methods were these. A statistical classification framework was built to diagnose cytomegalovirus status from the catalog of TCR beta chain sequences. TCRdb took this table from immuneACCESS and kept in-frame rearrangements with V and J called. Such tables lack part of the clones; where checked against another copy, unresolved V genes explain under half of the gap, and the rest is unexplained. V, J and clone size are those of that table, while D and trimming were read from the DNA. The sample includes around 300,000 clones, with 88% observed a single time. Clones ranked in the top ten supply roughly 0.96% of the sample. The donors belonged to the validation cohort of approximately 130 subjects, which was separate from the roughly 670-subject first cohort.

The clonotype was recovered from a man aged 25-40 years in good health and CMV-seronegative. In this chain, TRBV5-4 is recombined with TRBJ2-7; 7 central nucleotides agree with TRBD1. Sequencing was done on a sample of PBMCs. The CDR3: CASSRRQGSSYEQYF. The DNA is as follows: TGTGCCAGCAGCAGAAGACAGGGAAGCTCCTACGAGCAGTACTTC.